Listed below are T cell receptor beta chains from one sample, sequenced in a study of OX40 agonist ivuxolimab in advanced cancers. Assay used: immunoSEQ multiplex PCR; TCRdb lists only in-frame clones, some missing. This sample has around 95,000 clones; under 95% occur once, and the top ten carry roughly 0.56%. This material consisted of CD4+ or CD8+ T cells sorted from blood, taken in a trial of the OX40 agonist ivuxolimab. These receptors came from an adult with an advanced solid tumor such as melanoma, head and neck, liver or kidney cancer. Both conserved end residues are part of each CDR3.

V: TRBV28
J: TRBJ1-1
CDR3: CASAPGGRMNTEAFF

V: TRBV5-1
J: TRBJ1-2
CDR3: CASSLQGEDYGYTF

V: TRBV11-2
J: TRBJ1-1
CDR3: CASSQGRNTEAFF

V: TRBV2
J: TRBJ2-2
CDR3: CASSSFQAGELFF

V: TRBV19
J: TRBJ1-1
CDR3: CASRTGRQGRNEAFF

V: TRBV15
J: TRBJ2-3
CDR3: CATSRDLPDTQYF

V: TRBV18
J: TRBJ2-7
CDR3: CASSPPRGGASYEQYF

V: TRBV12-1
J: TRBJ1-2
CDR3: CASSFGPGRTANYGYTF

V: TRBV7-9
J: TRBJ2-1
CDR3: CASSWTGGKSYNEQFF

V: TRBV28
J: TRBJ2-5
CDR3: CASNDNDRFQETQYF

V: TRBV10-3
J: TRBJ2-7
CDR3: CAISGSRHEQYF

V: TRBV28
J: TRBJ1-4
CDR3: CASSSPRRTGGPTNEKLFF

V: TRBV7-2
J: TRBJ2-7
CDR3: CASSFSGRRYEQYF

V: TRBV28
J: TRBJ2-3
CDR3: CASFRDTQYF

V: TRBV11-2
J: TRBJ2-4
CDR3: CASSLAGAVAKNIQYF

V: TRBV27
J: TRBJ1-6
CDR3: CASSTTGVSYNSPLHF

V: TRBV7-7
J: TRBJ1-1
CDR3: CASSFSGIFLTEAFF

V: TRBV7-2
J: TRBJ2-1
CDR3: CASSLEGTSPDNEQFF

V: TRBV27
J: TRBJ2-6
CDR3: CASSLHSGANVLTF

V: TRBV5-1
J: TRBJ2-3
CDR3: CASSRDRPTDTQYF

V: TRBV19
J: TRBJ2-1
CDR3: CASTRRGIYNEQFF

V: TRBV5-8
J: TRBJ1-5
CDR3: CASSKDRNQPQHF

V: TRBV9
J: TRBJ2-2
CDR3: CASSVEAGGRTGELFF

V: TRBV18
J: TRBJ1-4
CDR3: CASSGQNEKLFF

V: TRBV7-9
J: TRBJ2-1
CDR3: CASSLAGDSSNEQFF

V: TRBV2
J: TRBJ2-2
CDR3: CASKQQGAYTGELFF

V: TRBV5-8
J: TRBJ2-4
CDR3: CASSLGLSDKNIQYF

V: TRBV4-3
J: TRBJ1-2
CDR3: CASSQHQAGTQAGGYTF